This TCR beta chain emerged from a study of shared clonotypes between healthy human individuals (dated by TCRdb to the early 2020s). Concerning the study at large: Three men and a couple of women, aged 18 to 49 years, made up the cohort. Per donor, three plates each were used for CD4 naive and CD4 memory, two for CD8 naive, and one for CD8 memory. Blood TCR repertoires of a handful of healthy adults were deeply sequenced to estimate repertoire size and the extent of clonotype sharing between individuals. Libraries were prepared and TCR repertoires were sequenced by different laboratories using diverse techniques, in order to increase sequencing depth and limit assay-specific biases. Each donor's leukapheresis produced roughly between roughly 0.9 and 8.9 billion PBMCs. What the study reported, not specific to this receptor: Pairwise subsampling indicated that sequencing depth was expected to affect the degree of clonotype sharing among donors. When several donors were compared, the shared fraction of clonotypes was around 5% for naive CD4, 3.5% to 4% for naive CD8, more than 2% for memory CD4, and around 0.4% for memory CD8. Sampling was restricted to blood, and TCR repertoires in tissue are likely to differ from TCR repertoires in blood. Higher generation probabilities were observed for clonotypes shared by all four sorted-subset donors than for non-shared clonotypes. Because the study included only a small number of donors, the genetic and exposure-history diversity represented was limited. Incomplete sequencing was indicated by rarefaction of sorted-subset datasets, despite the large sequencing depth. Larger estimated clonotype richness was generally found for naive subsets than for memory subsets.

For this clone: Its specific antigen is unknown. No per-base quality is available; no much larger clone lies one base away.

Using the deep immunoSEQ assay, TCR CDR3 regions were amplified from genomic DNA by multiplex PCR. Genomic DNA extracted from each cell subset was distributed evenly over all wells of several immunoSEQ 96-well plates, and each plate served as one replicate. For sorted subsets, each replicate PCR was loaded with approximately 200 ng genomic DNA, equivalent to 25,000 to 35,000 T cell genomes. Purified libraries were quantified with a Qubit 3.0 fluorometer, sized on a Bioanalyzer 2100, and re-quantified with the KAPA Library Quantification kit. A separate single-read 150-cycle Illumina NextSeq 550 flow cell was used to sequence each immunoSEQ 96-well plate. In the authors' own workflow: Because only junctional sequences without quality scores were contained in the immunoSEQ output, filtering matching that applied to full-length reads could not be performed. To assign V/J genes and CDR3, sequences were annotated against IMGT germline references using PyIR, a Python wrapper for IgBLAST v1.9. Reads were removed for weak V/J assignments (E-value above 1e-6), missing CDR3, stop codons, out-of-frame junctions, or ambiguous translated residues. V3J clonotypes were defined as sequences sharing an identical inferred V gene, J gene, and CDR3 amino acid sequence. Percentage overlap between repertoires was calculated by dividing the number of shared unique clonotypes by the size of the smaller repertoire. Repertoire richness was assessed with RTK rarefaction, the Chao1 estimator, and Recon v2.1 estimates of unobserved clonotypes. Generation probabilities were computed with OLGA for all TCRbeta clonotypes obtained by the gDNA method from four donors. In TCRdb, the immuneACCESS table is reduced to in-frame sequences with V and J assigned. These tables do not hold every clone; where another copy was compared, an unresolved V gene accounts for under half, and the others remain unexplained. V and J calls and clone size come straight from that table; D and trimming were deduced from the DNA. The sample table shows about 2.4 million clones, and 80% to 95% are seen once. The ten most abundant clones make up about 0.38% of the sample.

Donors were healthy HIV-negative adults with no recently reported acute infections or vaccinations. Every donor was a Caucasian adult living in Nashville, Tennessee, USA. CD4+ T cells were enriched by magnetic negative selection; naive cells were then positively selected on CD45RA, and the negative fraction formed the memory subset. Blood was obtained by leukapheresis, after which PBMCs were separated by Ficoll-Histopaque density gradient centrifugation and cryopreserved in liquid nitrogen vapor phase. Purity and quantity of every magnetically sorted T cell population were checked by analytical flow cytometry. Each sorted fraction had its genomic DNA isolated and then quantified by UV absorbance on a Nanodrop 2000c. The germline V and J ends show losses of 5 bases and 4 bases respectively, and no gene match explains 7 bases of the junction. From the germline V gene, CDR1 is SGHRS and CDR2 is YFSETQ. CDR3 length: 14 amino acids, cysteine to phenylalanine. The sequence is cut down to CDR3 DNA, 42 bases in frame from base 1.

The sequencing input was naive CD4+ T cells from PBMCs. What the cell subset or site label conveys for this sample: CD45RA+ positively selected. The TCR was taken from a man aged 18 to 35 in good health. Some clones in this sample may be carry-over from other donors' samples. Recombination connected TRBV5-1 to TRBJ2-3; 7 middle bases align to TRBD2. The bases read TGCGCCAGCAGTCCTAGCGGCGGCCCAGATACGCAGTATTTT. Protein translation: CASSPSGGPDTQYF.